The next 17 T cell receptor beta chains were all read from a single sample in a study of early T cells in non-severe SARS-CoV-2 infection. TCRdb ran MiXCR on the 5' RACE reads and lists one entry per CDR3 protein. The table has 65,000 to 95,000 distinct CDR3 sequences, 16% seen once. Sequenced material: whole blood. Receptors were obtained from an adult who was a healthcare worker with PCR-confirmed SARS-CoV-2 infection or an uninfected control (not recorded which).

The sample holds a few counts of this clonotype. The rearrangement uses TRBV12-3 or TRBV12-4 and TRBJ1-5, with D hard to call. Trimming removed 7 bases at V and 3 bases at J, with 16 bases between. This CDR3 region has 15 residues. The CDR3 DNA follows: TGTGCCAGCAATCTCTCCGGACGGGACAATCAGCCCCAGCATTTT. It translates to CASNLSGRDNQPQHF.

This chain connects TRBV5-4 to TRBJ1-1; TRBD1 agrees at 8 bases. Germline V lookup: CDR1 SGHNT, CDR2 YYREEE (reference sequence). With 3 bases clipped from V and 2 bases from J, the junction kept 3 bases outside the gene matches. This CDR3 has 14 residues. CDR3 DNA: TGTGCCAGCAGCTGGACAGGGACAAACACTGAAGCTTTCTTT. Protein: CASSWTGTNTEAFF.

This clonotype was detected a few times. This sequence joins TRBV23-1 and TRBJ1-5; D ambiguous. TRBV23-1 is an open reading frame whose function is uncertain. There are 15 residues in the CDR3. The V and J ends lost 0 bases and 8 bases respectively, with 14 bases between them. CDR3 loop: CASSQSEGASKPQHF. The CDR3 nucleotides are TGCGCCAGCAGTCAATCAGAGGGAGCTTCGAAGCCCCAGCATTTT.

This chain connects TRBV20-1 to TRBJ1-1; D might be TRBD1 (6 bases). Germline V gives CDR1 DFQATT, CDR2 SNEGSKA (reference sequence). This CDR3 has 13 residues. The ends were cut back, 3 bases at V and 4 bases at J, with 12 bases in the middle. The CDR3 here is CSARSGGRTEAFF. The CDR3 coding sequence is TGCAGTGCTAGGTCGGGGGGGCGCACTGAAGCTTTCTTT.

This clonotype was picked up many times. The V call is TRBV25-1, the J call TRBJ2-4, with D maybe TRBD1 (7 bases). The CDR3 consists of 15 residues. The germline V and J ends were trimmed by 2 bases and 6 bases, with 14 bases remaining between them. Germline CDR1 reads MGHDK; CDR2 reads SYGVNS. The CDR3: CASSEVGGQLNIQYF. CDR3 nucleotides: TGTGCCAGCAGTGAAGTCGGGGGACAGCTAAACATTCAGTACTTC.

The J gene is TRBJ2-2, the V gene TRBV7-8, with D tentatively TRBD1 or TRBD2 (6 bases each). CDR3 size: 17 residues. Germline loops: CDR1 SGHVS, CDR2 FQNEAQ. V lost 4 bases and J 5 bases, leaving 20 bases between the germline ends. The CDR3 sequence: CASSSPGGGFGTGELFF. DNA for the CDR3: TGTGCCAGCAGCTCCCCCGGGGGCGGGTTCGGGACCGGGGAGCTGTTTTTT.

This chain links TRBV6-5 with TRBJ2-1; D ambiguous. Per germline, CDR1 MNHEY and CDR2 SVGAGI. There are 15 residues in the CDR3. Trimming pared 6 bases from V and 0 bases from J, leaving 12 bases between. CDR3 sequence (DNA): TGTGCCAGCAGCCCGGGTTGGGCCTCCTACAATGAGCAGTTCTTC. Translated: CASSPGWASYNEQFF.

This clonotype was recorded a few times. The genes are TRBV5-1 and TRBJ2-1; TRBD1 is a possible D gene (6 bases). The germline V gene encodes CDR1 SGHRS and CDR2 YFSETQ. This CDR3 is built from 15 residues. Trimming removed 2 bases at V and 2 bases at J, with 11 bases between. CDR3 sequence (DNA): TGCGCCAGCAGCTTTGAAGGGGGACCCTACAATGAGCAGTTCTTC. This encodes CASSFEGGPYNEQFF.

This clonotype was detected only a few times. V and J are TRBV7-2 and TRBJ2-7; no firm D call. Trimming removed 0 bases from V and 2 bases from J, with 8 bases in between. Germline CDR1 SGHTA, CDR2 FQGNSA. This CDR3 has 14 amino acids. The CDR3 DNA follows: TGTGCCAGCAGCTTAGCAGTTGGGACCTACGAGCAGTACTTC. Amino acids: CASSLAVGTYEQYF.

The chain is built from TRBV9 and TRBJ2-3, with D possibly matching TRBD1 (7 bases). Trimming pared 3 bases from V and 4 bases from J, leaving 15 bases between. This CDR3 contains 15 residues. Germline CDR1 SGDLS, CDR2 YYNGEE. CDR3 sequence: CASSAEGASSDTQYF. The CDR3 DNA reads TGTGCCAGCAGCGCGGAGGGGGCTAGCTCAGATACGCAGTATTTT.

Many counts were recorded for this clonotype. The chain joins TRBV13 to TRBJ2-7, with 10 bases fitting TRBD2. The V gene end was trimmed by 4 bases and the J gene end by 3 bases; junction bases not matched to a gene: 6. The germline gives CDR1 PRHDT, CDR2 FYEKMQ (reference sequence). This CDR3 has 15 amino acids. In DNA form, the CDR3 reads TGTGCCAGCAGCTCGCAAGCGGGGGGGTTCTACGAGCAGTACTTC. Translated: CASSSQAGGFYEQYF.

This clonotype was detected a few times. The chain combines TRBV2 with TRBJ2-3; D perhaps matches TRBD2 (5 bases). The CDR3 has 12 amino acids. Per germline, CDR1 SNHLY and CDR2 FYNNEI. Deletions cut 6 bases from V and 1 base from J, with 5 bases between. The CDR3 DNA follows: TGTGCCAGCAGGAGGGGCACAGATACGCAGTATTTT. This translates into CASRRGTDTQYF.

This clonotype was counted only a few times. The V and J genes are TRBV2 and TRBJ2-1; 8 bases match TRBD1. The germline gives CDR1 SNHLY, CDR2 FYNNEI. Trimming at V came to 6 bases and at J to 12 bases, leaving 13 bases not matched to a gene. This CDR3 has 14 residues. This CDR3 reads CASSPGQEINRQFF. In nucleotides, the CDR3 is TGTGCCAGCAGCCCGGGACAGGAAATAAATCGGCAGTTCTTC.

V usage is TRBV10-3 and J usage is TRBJ2-7, with 7 positions matching TRBD2. Per the germline V gene, CDR1 is ENHRY and CDR2 is SYGVKD. The CDR3 spans 19 residues. Germline trimming cut 2 bases from V and 0 bases from J; bases unmatched to any gene: 16. The CDR3 protein is CAISERQGERDGPSYEQYF. The DNA for the CDR3 is TGTGCCATCAGTGAGAGGCAGGGAGAGCGGGACGGACCCTCCTACGAGCAGTACTTC.

This chain uses TRBV29-1 with TRBJ2-4; D gene unclear. This CDR3 has 13 residues. V was cut by 7 bases and J by 2 bases, with 12 bases left in between. CDR1 is SQVTM and CDR2 is ANQGSEA in the germline V gene. The CDR3 region has the DNA TGCAGCGCCGCGACCGGATCCAAAAACATTCAGTACTTC. This sequence encodes CSAATGSKNIQYF.

This chain links TRBV11-2 with TRBJ2-7; 8 bases align to TRBD1. Germline V gene sequence: CDR1 SGHAT, CDR2 FQNNGV. CDR3 length: 16 amino acids. After removal of 1 base from V and 1 base from J, the junction contained 6 bases not matched to a gene. CDR3 DNA: TGTGCCAGCAGCTTAGCCGGCAGGGGGCTATCCTACGAGCAGTACTTC. This sequence encodes CASSLAGRGLSYEQYF. Filled out from reference TRBV11-2 and TRBJ2-7, the complete variable domain reads EAGVAQSPRYKIIEKRQSVAFWCNPISGHATLYWYQQILGQGPKLLIQFQNNGVVDDSQLPKDRFSAERLKGVDSTLKIQPAKLEDSAVYLCASSLAGRGLSYEQYFGPGTRLTVT.

This clonotype has ten or more counts. The V call is TRBV11-2, the J call TRBJ2-4; D unresolved. Trimming stripped 2 bases from V and 0 bases from J, with 5 bases between. CDR3 length: 14 residues. Germline V gives CDR1 SGHAT, CDR2 FQNNGV. The CDR3 region has the DNA TGTGCCAGCAGCTTATCCCTAGCCAAAAACATTCAGTACTTC. Translated, it gives CASSLSLAKNIQYF.